A single sample gave rise to the 10 T cell receptor beta chains below, sequenced in a study of T cell responses to AZD1222 COVID-19 vaccine. Repertoires were generated with immunoSEQ multiplex PCR, while TCRdb's copy carries only in-frame clones and drops some. The sample records roughly 53,000 clones, approximately 84% being singletons. Specimen: peripheral blood, collected on day 0 of AZD1222 vaccination. These receptors came from an adult in good health.

This chain joins TRBV5-1 and TRBJ2-2, with a tentative D call TRBD1 (6 bases). Trimming stripped 2 bases from V and 3 bases from J, with 14 bases between. This CDR3 is built from 16 residues. In germline, CDR1 is SGHRS, CDR2 YFSETQ. CDR3 in amino acids: CASSFVGSGDTGELFF. In DNA, the CDR3 is TGCGCCAGCAGCTTTGTAGGGTCAGGGGACACCGGGGAGCTGTTTTTT.

The CDR3 coding sequence is TGTGCCAGCAGCTTAGAGGCGACAGTGAACACTGAAGCTTTCTTT. Protein: CASSLEATVNTEAFF. The rearrangement uses TRBV11-2 and TRBJ1-1, with a possible D match to TRBD1 (5 bases). Trimming left V 0 bases short and J 0 bases short, with 8 bases between. Per the germline V gene, CDR1 is SGHAT and CDR2 is FQNNGV. The CDR3 runs 15 residues.

The chain joins TRBV21-1 to TRBJ2-7. TRBV21-1 is given as a pseudogene. The CDR3 is 13 residues long. CDR3 nucleotides: TGTGCCAGCAGCAAAGATGGGGTCCACGAGCAGTACTTC. Translated: CASSKDGVHEQYF.

The chain joins TRBV19 to TRBJ2-5, with no clear D. The V and J ends lost 1 base and 4 bases respectively, with 7 bases between them. Germline lookup yields CDR1 LNHDA and CDR2 SQIVND (reference sequence). This CDR3 region has 13 residues. CDR3 loop: CASSIGPLETQYF. In DNA, the CDR3 is TGTGCCAGTAGTATAGGGCCCCTAGAGACCCAGTACTTC.

The count of this clone is one. V gene TRBV6-2 or TRBV6-3 combines with J gene TRBJ2-1; 13 bases map to TRBD2. V trimming: 6 bases; J trimming: 10 bases; junction bases outside the gene matches: 15. Germline V gene sequence: CDR1 MNHEY, CDR2 SVGEGT. This CDR3 contains 17 residues. The CDR3 sequence: CASSPYPTSGRPNEQFF. The CDR3 region has the DNA TGTGCCAGCAGCCCTTACCCGACTAGCGGGAGGCCAAACGAGCAGTTCTTC.

The chain combines TRBV28 with TRBJ1-2, with 8 bases lining up with TRBD1. The V segment lost 1 base and the J segment 2 bases; nucleotides outside the gene matches: 3. The CDR3 totals 15 residues. Germline V CDR1 and CDR2: MDHEN, SYDVKM. CDR3 protein: CASSLSGQGNYGYTF. CDR3 coding DNA: TGTGCCAGCAGTTTATCAGGACAGGGAAACTATGGCTACACCTTC.

The chain joins TRBV27 to TRBJ1-2, with 11 bases aligning to TRBD1. The V and J ends lost 1 base and 3 bases, in that order; junction bases with no gene match: 4. CDR3 size: 16 residues. Germline CDR1 MNHEY, CDR2 SMNVEV (reference sequence). CDR3 nucleotides: TGTGCCAGCAGTTTATACAGGACAGGGGGCTACTATGGCTACACCTTC. Translated, it gives CASSLYRTGGYYGYTF.

The rearrangement links TRBV5-1 to TRBJ1-6; D gene uncertain. The CDR3 has 14 amino acids. The germline V gene encodes CDR1 SGHRS and CDR2 YFSETQ. The V end lost 0 bases, the J end lost 10 bases, and 11 bases lay between the germline ends. Here the CDR3 DNA reads TGCGCCAGCAGCTTGGGACATCTTACCTCACCCCTCCACTTT. Translation: CASSLGHLTSPLHF.

The chain employs TRBV28 and TRBJ1-1, with TRBD1 as a possible D gene (5 bases). This CDR3 is 14 amino acids long. Germline CDR1 MDHEN, CDR2 SYDVKM. The V and J ends lost 8 bases and 0 bases respectively, with 13 bases between them. The CDR3 sequence is CASALGGVNTEAFF. The CDR3 DNA is TGTGCCAGCGCCCTCGGGGGAGTGAACACTGAAGCTTTCTTT. Full variable domain (missing parts from reference TRBV28 and TRBJ1-1): DVKVTQSSRYLVKRTGEKVFLECVQDMDHENMFWYRQDPGLGLRLIYFSYDVKMKEKGDIPEGYSVSREKKERFSLILESASTNQTSMYLCASALGGVNTEAFFGQGTRLTVV.

The genes are TRBV6-5 and TRBJ2-2, with TRBD2 matching over 9 bases. The CDR3 runs to 14 residues. Germline CDR1 and CDR2: MNHEY and SVGAGI. With V trimmed by 6 bases and J by 7 bases, 6 bases remained unmatched. The CDR3 DNA is TGTGCCAGCAGGTTAGCGGGAGATCACGGGGAGCTGTTTTTT. Translation: CASRLAGDHGELFF.